This T cell receptor beta chain was documented in a study of shared clonotypes between healthy human individuals. The ends were cut back, 4 bases at V and 2 bases at J, with 14 bases in the middle. The CDR3 runs to 15 residues. Germline assignment: CDR1 LNHDA and CDR2 SQIVND (reference sequence). The table came from immunoSEQ multiplex PCR; TCRdb's copy has only in-frame clones and leaves some out. This repertoire shows roughly 320,000 clones, 87% found once; its top ten account for 16%. Sample: memory CD8+ T cells sorted from blood. The subset denotes: CD45RO+ cells pooled with CCR7-negative TemRA cells. The V call is TRBV19, the J call TRBJ1-2; D may be TRBD1 (5 bases). The receptor was derived from a man younger than 35 in good health. The CDR3: CASSNRQGGNYGYTF. In DNA, the CDR3 is TGTGCCAGTAGTAATCGTCAGGGAGGGAACTATGGCTACACCTTC. The full variable domain, in which reference TRBV19 and TRBJ1-2 provide the parts outside the CDR3, is DGGITQSPKYLFRKEGQNVTLSCEQNLNHDAMYWYRQDPGQGLRLIYYSQIVNDFQKGDIAEGYSVSREKKESFPLTVTSAQKNPTAFYLCASSNRQGGNYGYTFGSGTRLTVV.